A selection of T cell receptor beta chains follows, all from one sample in a study of T cell responses to AZD1222 COVID-19 vaccine. Assay: immunoSEQ multiplex PCR; the TCRdb copy retains only in-frame clones and omits some. This table holds about 120,000 clones, 85% to 90% found once. The input for sequencing was peripheral blood, taken on day 0 of AZD1222 vaccination. The receptors here all came from an adult in good health. Each CDR3 is given with its conserved first and last residue. A D gene is named only where the DNA matches it firmly. A row's size may be missing; if present it is once, few, many or a size class.

V gene,J gene,D gene,clone size,CDR3 protein,CDR3 DNA
TRBV27,TRBJ2-2,.,.,CASSVSSTGELFF,TGTGCCAGCAGTGTTAGCAGCACCGGGGAGCTGTTTTTT
TRBV14,TRBJ1-1,.,many,CASSLIGAAEAFF,TGTGCCAGCAGCTTAATTGGGGCGGCTGAAGCTTTCTTT
TRBV5-5,TRBJ1-1,.,.,CASRLGGAFSEAFF,TGTGCCAGCCGGTTGGGAGGGGCTTTCTCTGAAGCTTTCTTT
TRBV3-1/TRBV3-2,TRBJ1-2,TRBD1,.,CASSRPDREGYTF,TGTGCCAGCAGCCGCCCCGACAGGGAGGGCTACACCTTC
TRBV7-6,TRBJ1-1,.,.,CASSLAAGTGLRAFF,TGTGCCAGCAGCTTAGCGGCCGGGACGGGTCTTAGGGCTTTCTTT
TRBV13,TRBJ2-1,TRBD2,.,CASSLYRDGGYNEQFF,TGTGCCAGCAGCTTATACCGGGACGGGGGGTACAATGAGCAGTTCTTC
TRBV27,TRBJ1-5,.,.,CASSLGPYSNQPQHF,TGTGCCAGCAGTTTAGGGCCTTATAGCAATCAGCCCCAGCATTTT
TRBV24-1,TRBJ2-7,TRBD1,.,CATSRGQGDYEQYF,TGTGCCACCAGTAGGGGACAGGGGGATTACGAGCAGTACTTC
TRBV4-1,TRBJ2-7,TRBD2,.,CASSQDIAGGTYEQYF,TGCGCCAGCAGCCAAGATATAGCGGGGGGAACCTACGAGCAGTACTTC
TRBV3-1/TRBV3-2,TRBJ1-1,TRBD1,.,CASSLRGRGWDTEAFF,TGTGCCAGCAGCCTCAGGGGGCGCGGGTGGGACACTGAAGCTTTCTTT
TRBV7-2,TRBJ1-6,TRBD1,once,CASSLEGQGYNSPLHF,TGTGCCAGCAGTTTGGAAGGACAGGGGTATAATTCACCCCTCCACTTT
TRBV3-1/TRBV3-2,TRBJ1-2,.,.,CASSPGRTNYGYTF,TGTGCCAGCAGCCCGGGACGGACGAACTATGGCTACACCTTC
TRBV28,TRBJ2-7,.,.,CASRASPGAPTSYEQYF,TGTGCCAGCAGAGCTAGTCCGGGGGCACCCACCTCCTACGAGCAGTACTTC
TRBV19,TRBJ2-3,.,.,CASRGGGLDTQYF,TGTGCCAGTAGAGGTGGGGGCTTAGATACGCAGTATTTT
TRBV18,TRBJ1-1,TRBD1,.,CASSRTGSNTEAFF,TGTGCCAGCTCCCGGACAGGGTCGAACACTGAAGCTTTCTTT
TRBV3-1/TRBV3-2,TRBJ2-3,.,.,CASSQVAVPSETSTDTQYF,TGTGCCAGCAGCCAAGTCGCAGTCCCGAGCGAGACTAGCACAGATACGCAGTATTTT
TRBV27,TRBJ2-7,TRBD2,once,CASSAIGTTHEQYF,TGTGCCAGCAGTGCGATTGGGACTACCCACGAGCAGTACTTC
TRBV6-2/TRBV6-3,TRBJ1-5,.,.,CASSGRRRDQPQHF,TGTGCCAGCAGTGGCCGTAGACGGGATCAGCCCCAGCATTTT
TRBV18,TRBJ1-2,.,.,CASSQQGIRGYTF,TGTGCCAGCTCGCAGCAGGGCATCCGCGGCTACACCTTC
TRBV6-1,TRBJ2-7,TRBD2,.,CASSELVRPRVAGEQYF,TGTGCCAGCAGTGAACTCGTAAGGCCCCGAGTAGCGGGCGAGCAGTACTTC